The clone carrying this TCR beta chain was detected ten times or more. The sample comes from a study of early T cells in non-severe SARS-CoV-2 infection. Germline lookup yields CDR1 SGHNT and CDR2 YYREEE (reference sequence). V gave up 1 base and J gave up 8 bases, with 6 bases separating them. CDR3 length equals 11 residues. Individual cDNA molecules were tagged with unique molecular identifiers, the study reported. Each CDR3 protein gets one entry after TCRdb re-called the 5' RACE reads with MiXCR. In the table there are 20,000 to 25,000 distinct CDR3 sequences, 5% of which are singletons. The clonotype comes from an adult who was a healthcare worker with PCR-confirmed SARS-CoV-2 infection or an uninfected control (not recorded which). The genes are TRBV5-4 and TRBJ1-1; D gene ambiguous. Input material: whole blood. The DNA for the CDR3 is TGTGCCAGCAGCTTGTCCTCGGAAGCTTTCTTT. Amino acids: CASSLSSEAFF.